Shown below are 29 T cell receptor beta chains from a single sample sequenced in a study of blood T cells in healthy people across ages. A second PCR of roughly 7 to 11 cycles used a sample-barcoded 5' primer and a J-beta primer mix. TCRdb re-called the 5' RACE reads through MiXCR, storing one row per CDR3 protein. The table has over a million distinct CDR3 sequences, roughly 60% seen once. Sequencing used blood. These receptors were collected from a man between 18 and 35 years old in good health.

The rearrangement uses TRBV4-2 and TRBJ2-3, with unresolved D. The CDR3 spans 14 residues. V was shortened by 4 bases and J by 8 bases, with 16 bases between the two germline ends. Germline CDR1 reads LGHNA; CDR2 reads YNFKEQ. The CDR3 nucleotides read TGTGCCAGCAGCCGTGGGATTGTGCGTGGTACGCAGTATTTT. Amino acid sequence: CASSRGIVRGTQYF.

This clonotype was seen many times. This chain joins TRBV4-2 and TRBJ2-7; D possibly corresponds to TRBD1 (5 bases). The CDR3 extends over 14 amino acids. Trimming shortened V by 1 base and J by 4 bases, and 11 bases separated the two germline ends. CDR1 is LGHNA, CDR2 YNFKEQ, per germline. The CDR3 loop reads CASSQGAGKYEQYF. CDR3 DNA sequence: TGTGCCAGCAGCCAAGGTGCAGGGAAATACGAGCAGTACTTC.

This clonotype was picked up a small number of times. This chain connects TRBV27 to TRBJ2-1; 9 nucleotides align to TRBD2. Germline loops: CDR1 MNHEY, CDR2 SMNVEV (reference sequence). With V trimmed by 2 bases and J by 2 bases, 4 bases remained unmatched. The CDR3 consists of 16 residues. CDR3 region: CASSLIGGGAYNEQFF. CDR3 sequence (DNA): TGTGCCAGCAGTTTAATCGGCGGGGGGGCCTACAATGAGCAGTTCTTC.

The chain recombines TRBV6-1 with TRBJ2-3, with D unclear. The CDR3 is 12 residues long. The germline gives CDR1 MNHNS, CDR2 SASEGT. Trimming took off 1 base at V and 7 bases at J, with 6 bases between the two ends. CDR3 nucleotide sequence: TGTGCCAGCAGTGAAGTTGGAAATACGCAGTATTTT. Residues: CASSEVGNTQYF.

This rearrangement joins TRBV11-3 to TRBJ2-1, with 8 nucleotides matching TRBD1. The germline gives CDR1 SGHNT, CDR2 YENEEA. Trimming removed 4 bases from V and 13 bases from J; junction bases left unmatched: 9. The length of the CDR3 is 13 residues. The CDR3 DNA reads TGTGCCAGCAGCTCGACAGGGGCAGAGACCCAGTTCTTC. Amino acid sequence: CASSSTGAETQFF.

This chain links TRBV9 with TRBJ1-6, with a tentative D call TRBD1 (5 bases). The CDR3 is made up of 15 amino acids. Deletions cut 3 bases from V and 10 bases from J, with 17 bases between. CDR1 SGDLS and CDR2 YYNGEE come from the germline V gene. CDR3 protein: CASSALLGGVSPLHF. The DNA for the CDR3 is TGTGCCAGCAGCGCCTTACTCGGGGGGGTCTCACCCCTCCACTTT. The full variable domain, its missing parts supplied by reference TRBV9 and TRBJ1-6, is DSGVTQTPKHLITATGQRVTLRCSPRSGDLSVYWYQQSLDQGLQFLIQYYNGEERAKGNILERFSAQQFPDLHSELNLSSLELGDSALYFCASSALLGGVSPLHFGNGTRLTVT.

CDR3 nucleotide sequence: TGCAGTGCTAGGGACCCGGGGGCCAACGTCCTGACTTTC. Translated: CSARDPGANVLTF. The V and J genes are TRBV20-1 and TRBJ2-6; D uncertain. V dropped 3 bases and J dropped 4 bases, with 7 bases sitting between them. The CDR3 runs 13 residues. Germline V gene sequence: CDR1 DFQATT, CDR2 SNEGSKA (reference sequence).

This chain joins TRBV28 and TRBJ2-1, with D possibly being TRBD1 (6 bases). Germline CDR1 reads MDHEN; CDR2 reads SYDVKM. There are 11 residues in the CDR3. Deletions cut 3 bases from V and 13 bases from J, with 10 bases between. The CDR3 region is CASSLRGQQFF. As DNA, the CDR3 is TGTGCCAGCAGTTTGAGGGGACAACAGTTCTTC.

This clonotype was recorded at least ten times. The V and J genes are TRBV6-1 and TRBJ2-6; D remains unclear. Germline V gene lookup returns CDR1 MNHNS and CDR2 SASEGT. This CDR3 region has 15 residues. Trimming removed 1 base from V and 0 bases from J, with 4 bases in between. The CDR3 bases are TGTGCCAGCAGTGAAGGGAGCTCTGGGGCCAACGTCCTGACTTTC. It encodes CASSEGSSGANVLTF.

The rearrangement joins TRBV29-1 to TRBJ2-1; the D call may be TRBD1 or TRBD2 (5 bases each). The germline V and J ends were trimmed by 5 bases and 0 bases, with 11 bases remaining between them. Germline CDR1 reads SQVTM; CDR2 reads ANQGSEA. The CDR3 covers 14 residues. In DNA form, the CDR3 reads TGCAGCGTTTACGGGACCAGCTCCTACAATGAGCAGTTCTTC. Its protein is CSVYGTSSYNEQFF.

This clonotype was detected only a few times. The genes are TRBV13 and TRBJ1-1; the match to TRBD1 covers 11 bases. V trimming: 2 bases; J trimming: 4 bases; junction bases outside the gene matches: 3. Germline V gene data show CDR1 as PRHDT and CDR2 as FYEKMQ (reference sequence). This CDR3 comprises 15 residues. CDR3 amino acids: CASSLTGTGGTEAFF. CDR3 bases: TGTGCCAGCAGCTTAACCGGGACAGGGGGCACTGAAGCTTTCTTT.

CDR3 residues: CASRADRSGNQPQHF. CDR3 sequence (DNA): TGTGCCAGCAGAGCCGACAGGAGTGGGAATCAGCCCCAGCATTTT. The chain has TRBV2 and TRBJ1-5; TRBD1 might be the D (6 bases). V lost 6 bases to trimming and J lost 4 bases, with 16 bases between them. The CDR3 covers 15 residues. The germline CDR1 and CDR2 sequences are SNHLY and FYNNEI.

The chain is built from TRBV12-3 or TRBV12-4 and TRBJ2-3, with a possible D match to TRBD2 (7 bases). Trimming removed 5 bases from V and 4 bases from J, with 16 bases in between. The CDR3 is 15 residues long. This chain's CDR3 is CASSPAGASADTQYF. CDR3 DNA: TGTGCCAGCAGTCCTGCGGGGGCTAGCGCAGATACGCAGTATTTT.

The chain links TRBV4-2 to TRBJ2-7; 8 nucleotides align to TRBD2. This CDR3 is built from 15 residues. The germline CDR1 and CDR2 sequences are LGHNA and YNFKEQ. V lost 0 bases to trimming and J lost 3 bases; unmatched junction nucleotides: 4. This CDR3 is CASSQESGGHYEQYF. As DNA, the CDR3 is TGTGCCAGCAGCCAAGAGAGCGGGGGACACTACGAGCAGTACTTC.

The chain employs TRBV12-3 or TRBV12-4 and TRBJ2-3; D ambiguous. The CDR3 runs 14 residues. Trimming stripped 2 bases from V and 2 bases from J, with 8 bases between. CDR3 loop: CASSLRRITDTQYF. The CDR3 nucleotides read TGTGCCAGCAGTTTACGCCGGATCACAGATACGCAGTATTTT.

This clonotype was seen only a few times. CDR3 in amino acids: CATSRSETGGVDEQYF. DNA of the CDR3: TGTGCCACCAGCAGATCCGAGACAGGGGGAGTGGACGAGCAGTACTTC. The V gene is TRBV15, the J gene TRBJ2-7, with TRBD1 identical over 9 bases. Germline V gene data show CDR1 as LNHNV and CDR2 as YYDKDF (reference sequence). The length of the CDR3 is 16 residues. Losses at the gene ends were 2 bases for V and 5 bases for J; bases not matched to a gene: 10.

The V call is TRBV5-5, the J call TRBJ2-5; 7 bases align to TRBD1. V dropped 4 bases and J dropped 5; count of bases not matched to a gene: 14. The CDR3 contains 16 residues. Per the germline V gene, CDR1 is SGHKS and CDR2 is YYEKEE (reference sequence). The CDR3 is CASSTSISGGRETQYF. CDR3 DNA: TGTGCCAGCAGCACGTCCATATCAGGGGGTCGGGAGACCCAGTACTTC.

This chain connects TRBV5-1 to TRBJ2-3, with D possibly called TRBD1 or TRBD2 (5 bases each). CDR1 is SGHRS, CDR2 YFSETQ, per germline. This CDR3 spans 18 amino acids. V lost 5 bases to trimming and J lost 0 bases, with 22 bases between them. The CDR3 sequence: CASRYTPSTGLSTDTQYF. For the CDR3, the DNA is TGCGCCAGCAGATACACTCCATCTACAGGACTTAGCACAGATACGCAGTATTTT.

The chain couples TRBV6-2 or TRBV6-3 to TRBJ2-7, with 12 bases matching TRBD1. The CDR3 runs 16 residues. CDR1 and CDR2 from the germline V gene are MNHEY and SVGEGT. With V trimmed by 2 bases and J by 5 bases, 7 bases remained unmatched. The CDR3 DNA follows: TGTGCCAGCAGTTACCGGCCCGGGACAGGGGGCGACGAGCAGTACTTC. Translated, it gives CASSYRPGTGGDEQYF.

This clonotype was seen just once. The chain uses TRBV5-1 and TRBJ2-1; tentatively, D is TRBD1 or TRBD2 (5 bases each). V was cut by 7 bases and J by 7 bases, with 15 bases left in between. The CDR3 loop spans 13 amino acids. CDR1 SGHRS and CDR2 YFSETQ come from the germline V gene. DNA of the CDR3: TGCGCCAGCTCTGGGGGAAGATTAAATGAGCAGTTCTTC. Translated: CASSGGRLNEQFF.

This clonotype showed up just a few times. The chain carries TRBV20-1 and TRBJ2-7; D unclear. Trimming left V 3 bases short and J 3 bases short, with 15 bases between. The germline V gene encodes CDR1 DFQATT and CDR2 SNEGSKA (reference sequence). The CDR3 is 14 amino acids. The CDR3 DNA follows: TGCAGTGCTAGTCTACCGGACGGAAACTACGAGCAGTACTTC. As protein: CSASLPDGNYEQYF.

This clonotype was found a few times. The chain links TRBV27 to TRBJ1-2, with TRBD1 matching 9 bases. The CDR3 sequence is 16 residues long. The germline gives CDR1 MNHEY, CDR2 SMNVEV (reference sequence). Germline trimming cut 5 bases from V and 4 bases from J; bases unmatched to any gene: 11. CDR3 sequence reads: CASSPGQGVYGYGYTF. In nucleotides, the CDR3 is TGTGCCAGCAGTCCGGGACAGGGTGTATATGGCTATGGCTACACCTTC.

This clonotype was picked up many times. The chain combines TRBV7-2 with TRBJ2-5, with 12 positions matching TRBD2. CDR3 size: 14 residues. V trimming: 4 bases; J trimming: 4 bases; junction bases outside the gene matches: 1. Germline CDR1 and CDR2: SGHTA and FQGNSA. The CDR3 bases are TGTGCCAGCAGCTCGGGACTAGCGGGAGAGACCCAGTACTTC. Encoded protein: CASSSGLAGETQYF.

The chain couples TRBV4-1 to TRBJ2-7; 9 nucleotides agree with TRBD2. CDR3 length: 16 amino acids. Germline V lookup: CDR1 MGHRA, CDR2 YSYEKL. The junction had 7 bases not matched to a gene; V was cut back by 2 bases and J by 2 bases. CDR3 bases: TGCGCCAGCAGCCAATCAATCGGGACTAGCACCTACGAGCAGTACTTC. Its translation: CASSQSIGTSTYEQYF.

This rearrangement joins TRBV11-2 to TRBJ1-6; D not resolved. The V end lost 11 bases, the J end lost 6 bases, and 17 bases lay between the germline ends. Germline CDR1 SGHAT, CDR2 FQNNGV. The CDR3 consists of 14 residues. CDR3 in DNA: TGTGCCGGAAATCTCTCCCACCCTAATTCACCCCTCCACTTT. Protein: CAGNLSHPNSPLHF.

The rearrangement uses TRBV20-1 and TRBJ2-7; TRBD1 is a possible D gene (6 bases). Germline CDR1 reads DFQATT; CDR2 reads SNEGSKA (reference sequence). V lost 4 bases, J lost 2 bases, and 15 bases lay in between. The CDR3 totals 14 residues. CDR3 sequence reads: CSATQGGQTYEQYF. CDR3 sequence (DNA): TGCAGTGCTACACAGGGCGGACAGACCTACGAGCAGTACTTC.

V is TRBV10-3 and J is TRBJ2-1, with unresolved D. Germline-derived CDR1 and CDR2 are ENHRY and SYGVKD. Trimming removed 0 bases from V and 9 bases from J, with 12 bases in between. The length of the CDR3 is 14 residues. The CDR3 reads CAISESGSVSEQFF. The DNA of the CDR3 is TGTGCCATCAGTGAGTCCGGCAGCGTTAGTGAGCAGTTCTTC.

This clonotype was observed a handful of times. The chain combines TRBV7-2 with TRBJ2-3, with 7 bases lining up with TRBD1. This CDR3 is 15 amino acids long. Unmatched junction bases numbered 9, after V lost 6 bases and J lost 3 bases. Germline V gene sequence: CDR1 SGHTA, CDR2 FQGNSA. For the CDR3, the DNA is TGTGCCAGCAGTGTGACAGGGATTAGAACAGATACGCAGTATTTT. It encodes CASSVTGIRTDTQYF.

The chain employs TRBV4-2 and TRBJ2-1; 7 nucleotides line up with TRBD1. Germline CDR1 and CDR2: LGHNA and YNFKEQ. The ends lost 1 base at V and 1 base at J; junction bases unmatched: 10. The CDR3 spans 18 residues. CDR3 bases: TGTGCCAGCAGCCAAGCCCATCGACAGGGCGGGTCCTACAATGAGCAGTTCTTC. This sequence encodes CASSQAHRQGGSYNEQFF.